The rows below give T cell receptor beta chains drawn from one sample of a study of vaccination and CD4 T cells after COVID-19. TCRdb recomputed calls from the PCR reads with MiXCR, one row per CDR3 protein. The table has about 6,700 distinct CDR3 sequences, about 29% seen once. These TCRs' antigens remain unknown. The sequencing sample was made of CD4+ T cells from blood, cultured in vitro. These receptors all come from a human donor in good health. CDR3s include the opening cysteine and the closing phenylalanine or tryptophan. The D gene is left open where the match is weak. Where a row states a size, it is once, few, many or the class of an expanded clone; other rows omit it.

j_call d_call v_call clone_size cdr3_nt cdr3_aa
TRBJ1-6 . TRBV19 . TGTGCCAGTAGTAATAGTGGGAATTCACCCCTCCACTTT CASSNSGNSPLHF
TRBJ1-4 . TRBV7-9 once TGTGCCAGCAGCTCGAGAGCAACTAATGAAAAACTGTTTTTT CASSSRATNEKLFF
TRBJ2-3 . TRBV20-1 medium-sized TGCAGTGCCCAGGAGGGGGCGGATACGCAGTATTTT CSAQEGADTQYF
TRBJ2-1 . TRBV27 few TGTGCCAGCACCCGGGAAGGGGTAGGGCAGTTCTTC CASTREGVGQFF
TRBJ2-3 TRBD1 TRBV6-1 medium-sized TGTGCCAGCAGTCCTAACAGGGGACCAGATACGCAGTATTTT CASSPNRGPDTQYF
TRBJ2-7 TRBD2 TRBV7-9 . TGTGCCAGCAGTCTAGCGGAAGCGACCTACGAGCAGTACTTC CASSLAEATYEQYF
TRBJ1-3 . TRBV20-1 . TGCAGGGGAACCGGGGGCCCTGGAAACACCATATATTTT CRGTGGPGNTIYF
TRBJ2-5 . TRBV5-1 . TGCGCCAGCAGTTGGACAGTCCAAGAGACCCAGTACTTC CASSWTVQETQYF
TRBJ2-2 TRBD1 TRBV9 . TGTGCCAGCAGCGTTCCGAGGGGGCGCTCGAACACCGGGGAGCTGTTTTTT CASSVPRGRSNTGELFF
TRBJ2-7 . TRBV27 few TGTGCCAGCAGTGCGTCGGGGGCATCAAACGAGCAGTACTTC CASSASGASNEQYF
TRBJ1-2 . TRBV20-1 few TGCAGTGCTAGGGAGAAGATTGGCTACACCTTC CSAREKIGYTF
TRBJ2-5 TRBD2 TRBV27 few TGTGCCAGCAGTTTTCTGGCGGGGGGGCCAGTAGAGACCCAGTACTTC CASSFLAGGPVETQYF
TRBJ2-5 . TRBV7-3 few TGTGCCAGCAGCTTTGGTCAGGGGGAGACCCAGTACTTC CASSFGQGETQYF
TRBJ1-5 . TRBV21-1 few TGTGCCAGCATCCCCCTTCAGGGGGTAAATCAGCCCCAGCATTTT CASIPLQGVNQPQHF
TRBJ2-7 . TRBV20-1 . TGCAGTGCTACCAAAGGACGTTACGAGCAGTACTTC CSATKGRYEQYF
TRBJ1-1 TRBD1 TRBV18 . TGTGCCAGCTCACCGGGACAGGGGGGAGGCACTGAAGCTTTCTTT CASSPGQGGGTEAFF
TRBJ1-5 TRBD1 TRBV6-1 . TGTGCCAGCAGTGGGGGGACAGGGGGCGCAGGGAGCAATCAGCCCCAGCATTTT CASSGGTGGAGSNQPQHF
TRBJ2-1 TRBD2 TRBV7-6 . TGTGCCAGCAGTCCGATGGGACTAGGAGGGGCCAATGAGCAGTTCTTC CASSPMGLGGANEQFF
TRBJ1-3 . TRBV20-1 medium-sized TGCAGTGCTGGGATCTCTGGAAACACCATATATTTT CSAGISGNTIYF
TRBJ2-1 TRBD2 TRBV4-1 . TGCGCCAGCAGCCAAGTGGCTAGCGGGAGTAGGAATGAGCAGTTCTTC CASSQVASGSRNEQFF
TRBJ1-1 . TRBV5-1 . TGCGCCAGCAGCTTGGGGGGAGGAACTCTGAACACTGAAGCTTTCTTT CASSLGGGTLNTEAFF
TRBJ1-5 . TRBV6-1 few TGTGCCAGCAGTCCGTCCCGGGTTCAGCCCCAGCATTTT CASSPSRVQPQHF
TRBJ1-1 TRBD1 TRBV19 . TGTGCCAGTAGTCAGGGGGCCGACACTGAAGCTTTCTTT CASSQGADTEAFF
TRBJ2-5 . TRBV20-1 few TGCAGTGCTAAGACTAGTCTCGAGACCCAGTACTTC CSAKTSLETQYF
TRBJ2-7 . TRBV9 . TGTGCCAGCAGCGTAACCTGGCAGGCTTACGAGCAGTACTTC CASSVTWQAYEQYF
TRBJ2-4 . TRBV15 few TGTGCCACCAGCCCCGGGGCCAACATTCAGTACTTC CATSPGANIQYF
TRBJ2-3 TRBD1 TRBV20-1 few TGCAGTGCTGGTCTTGGACAGGATCACACAGATACGCAGTATTTT CSAGLGQDHTDTQYF
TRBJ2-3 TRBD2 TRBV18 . TGTGCCAGCTCACCACCGAGCGGGGGGGTTCGGACAGATACGCAGTATTTT CASSPPSGGVRTDTQYF
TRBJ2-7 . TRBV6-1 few TGTGCCAGCAGTGTTGGAGGGACCTACGAGCAGTACTTC CASSVGGTYEQYF
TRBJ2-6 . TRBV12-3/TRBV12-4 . TGTGCCAGCAGTAGTGGGGCCAACGTCCTGACTTTC CASSSGANVLTF
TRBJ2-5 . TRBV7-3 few TGTGCCAGCAGCTTAACCGGGGGAGAAGAGACCCAGTACTTC CASSLTGGEETQYF
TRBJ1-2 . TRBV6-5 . TGTGCCAGCAGTTACTCAGGGAATGGCTACACCTTC CASSYSGNGYTF
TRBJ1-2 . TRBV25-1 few TGTGCCAGCAGGGACCTCTCCTTCGAGGGCTACACCTTC CASRDLSFEGYTF
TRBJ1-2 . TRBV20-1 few TGCAGTGCTCCTAAGGGGTTCAATGGCTACACCTTC CSAPKGFNGYTF
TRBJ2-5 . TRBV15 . TGTGCCACCAGCTCGAGAGGAGGGACGGAGACCCAGTACTTC CATSSRGGTETQYF
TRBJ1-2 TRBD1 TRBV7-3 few TGTGCCAGCAGCTTAAGGTTCATTGGGCCCGACAGGGTTATTGGCTACACCTTC CASSLRFIGPDRVIGYTF
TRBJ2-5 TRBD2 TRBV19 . TGTGCCAGTAGTCGGGTAGCGGGGGGAGGTCAAGAGACCCAGTACTTC CASSRVAGGGQETQYF
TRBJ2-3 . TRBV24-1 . TGTGCCACCAGTGTTGGGGGATTCTCCCCCGGGGCAGATACGCAGTATTTT CATSVGGFSPGADTQYF
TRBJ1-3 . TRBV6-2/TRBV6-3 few TGTGCCAGCAGTTTGGACTCCATTGCGGGAAACACCATATATTTT CASSLDSIAGNTIYF
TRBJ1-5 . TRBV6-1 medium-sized TGTGCCAGCAGTGGGGAATCGGTGTTAAATCAGCCCCAGCATTTT CASSGESVLNQPQHF
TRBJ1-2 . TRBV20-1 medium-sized TGCAGTGGTAGTACGGGGCTGGATGGCTACACCTTC CSGSTGLDGYTF